The 21 T cell receptor beta chains below all came from one sample that was sequenced in a study of T cell changes during pregnancy in multiple sclerosis. The method was immunoSEQ multiplex PCR; TCRdb's version includes in-frame clones alone and lacks a portion of them. The table has almost 50,000 clones, about 91% seen once. This specimen consisted of CD8+ T cells from peripheral blood mononuclear cells, obtained after pregnancy. Every receptor here comes from a female donor with multiple sclerosis, enrolled in a pregnancy study.

V gene TRBV30 combines with J gene TRBJ1-1; D gene uncertain. The ends were cut back, 6 bases at V and 7 bases at J, with 12 bases in the middle. The CDR3 is made up of 11 amino acids. Per the germline V gene, CDR1 is GTSNPN and CDR2 is SVGIG (reference sequence). CDR3 sequence reads: CACRGPHEAFF. The CDR3 DNA follows: TGTGCCTGTCGGGGTCCGCATGAAGCTTTCTTT.

The gene calls are TRBV2 and TRBJ1-4; D is ambiguous. From germline, CDR1 is SNHLY and CDR2 FYNNEI. The V end was cut by 2 bases, the J end by 0 bases, with 7 bases between. The CDR3 has 15 residues. CDR3 DNA: TGTGCCAGCAGTGAATCCGGGACAACTAATGAAAAACTGTTTTTT. It encodes CASSESGTTNEKLFF.

The V and J genes are TRBV18 and TRBJ1-4, with D perhaps matching TRBD1 (5 bases). There are 13 residues in the CDR3. Trimming shortened V by 2 bases and J by 6 bases, and 7 bases separated the two germline ends. Germline lookup yields CDR1 KGHSH and CDR2 LQKENI. The DNA for the CDR3 is TGTGCCAGCTCACCAGGGGGGGATGAAAAACTGTTTTTT. This sequence encodes CASSPGGDEKLFF. Supplemented by reference TRBV18 and TRBJ1-4, the full variable domain reads NAGVMQNPRHLVRRRGQEARLRCSPMKGHSHVYWYRQLPEEGLKFMVYLQKENIIDESGMPKERFSAEFPKEGPSILRIQQVVRGDSAAYFCASSPGGDEKLFFGSGTQLSVL.

V gene TRBV15 combines with J gene TRBJ2-1, with TRBD1 as a possible D gene (6 bases). Per the germline V gene, CDR1 is LNHNV and CDR2 is YYDKDF (reference sequence). The CDR3 has 15 residues. V was pared by 1 base and J by 5 bases, with 12 bases between. The CDR3 DNA reads as TGTGCCACCAGCAGAGTCCCCAGGGGCCACAATGAGCAGTTCTTC. Translating gives CATSRVPRGHNEQFF.

This chain uses TRBV30 with TRBJ2-3; TRBD2 agrees at 7 bases. The CDR3 extends over 14 amino acids. V lost 0 bases, J lost 4 bases, and 4 bases stayed unmatched. CDR1 and CDR2 (germline): GTSNPN, SVGIG (reference sequence). The CDR3: CAWSVLRGSDTQYF. In DNA, the CDR3 is TGTGCCTGGAGTGTACTGCGGGGGTCAGATACGCAGTATTTT.

This clone was recorded once. CDR3 loop: CASSEAGAGSSGANVLTF. The CDR3 nucleotides read TGTGCCAGCAGTGAAGCTGGAGCTGGAAGCTCCGGGGCCAACGTCCTGACTTTC. V gene TRBV2 combines with J gene TRBJ2-6; D is unresolved. The CDR3 length is 18 residues. Germline V gene lookup returns CDR1 SNHLY and CDR2 FYNNEI. V gave up 0 bases and J gave up 4 bases, with 16 bases separating them.

V is TRBV27 and J is TRBJ2-3; D is possibly TRBD2 (5 bases). Germline V gene sequence: CDR1 MNHEY, CDR2 SMNVEV (reference sequence). The V and J ends lost 4 bases and 4 bases respectively, with 18 bases between them. CDR3 length equals 16 residues. CDR3 loop: CASSSRSSEVSDTQYF. The CDR3 nucleotides are TGTGCCAGCAGTTCCCGGAGTAGCGAGGTCTCAGATACGCAGTATTTT.

The V call is TRBV4-1, the J call TRBJ2-1; maybe TRBD2 (6 bases). Germline V gene sequence: CDR1 MGHRA, CDR2 YSYEKL. V gave up 2 bases and J gave up 14 bases, with 25 bases separating them. This CDR3 region has 16 residues. The chain's CDR3 is CASSQHPGATFPPKFF. The CDR3 nucleotides are TGCGCCAGCAGCCAACATCCGGGAGCCACGTTCCCCCCCAAGTTCTTC.

The chain uses TRBV5-5 and TRBJ2-2, with 12 bases matching TRBD2. V shed 2 bases, J shed 6 bases, and the junction held 5 bases outside the gene matches. Germline V gene data show CDR1 as SGHKS and CDR2 as YYEKEE (reference sequence). The CDR3 covers 16 residues. CDR3 in amino acids: CASSFASGGAPGELFF. Written as DNA, the CDR3 is TGTGCCAGCAGCTTCGCTAGCGGGGGGGCCCCCGGGGAGCTGTTTTTT.

CDR3 sequence: CASSLSVATLAANYGYTF. CDR3 coding DNA: TGTGCCAGCAGCTTGAGCGTGGCGACGCTCGCGGCAAACTATGGCTACACCTTC. This chain uses TRBV5-8 with TRBJ1-2; D uncertain. The CDR3 spans 18 residues. V lost 1 base to trimming and J lost 2 bases, with 21 bases between them. CDR1 and CDR2 (germline): SGHTS, YDEGEE. The complete variable domain, with remaining parts taken from reference TRBV5-8 and TRBJ1-2, reads EAGVTQSPTHLIKTRGQQATLRCSPISGHTSVYWYQQALGLGLQFLLWYDEGEERNRGNFPPRFSGRQFPNYSSELNVNALELEDSALYLCASSLSVATLAANYGYTFGSGTRLTVV.

This clone was detected once. The chain combines TRBV11-3 with TRBJ2-1; the match to TRBD2 covers 7 bases. With V trimmed by 2 bases and J by 4 bases, 5 bases remained unmatched. The CDR3 consists of 15 residues. In germline, CDR1 is SGHNT, CDR2 YENEEA. The CDR3 DNA reads as TGTGCCAGCAGCTTAACCAGGGAGGGATACAATGAGCAGTTCTTC. Protein sequence: CASSLTREGYNEQFF.

This clone was detected once. The V call is TRBV30, the J call TRBJ1-5; 10 bases align to TRBD1. CDR3 length: 15 amino acids. Germline trimming cut 2 bases from V and 6 bases from J; bases unmatched to any gene: 7. Germline V lookup: CDR1 GTSNPN, CDR2 SVGIG (reference sequence). In DNA form, the CDR3 reads TGTGCCTGGAGTACCGGGACAGGGGACGGTCAGCCCCAGCATTTT. The encoded protein is CAWSTGTGDGQPQHF.

The chain recombines TRBV10-2 with TRBJ2-7; D gene unclear. Germline CDR1 WSHSY, CDR2 SAAADI. Trimming took off 0 bases at V and 6 bases at J, with 6 bases between the two ends. The CDR3 length is 12 residues. The CDR3 protein is CASSESRGEQYF. In nucleotides, the CDR3 is TGCGCCAGCAGTGAGTCGCGTGGCGAGCAGTACTTC.

The J gene is TRBJ1-2, the V gene TRBV9, with D perhaps matching TRBD1 (6 bases). The ends were cut back, 4 bases at V and 6 bases at J, with 16 bases in the middle. The CDR3 sequence is 14 residues long. Germline V CDR1 and CDR2: SGDLS, YYNGEE. The CDR3 nucleotides are TGTGCCAGCAGCCAGAGGGGGGGGGCAAATGGCTACACCTTC. Amino acids: CASSQRGGANGYTF.

The chain combines TRBV10-3 with TRBJ1-3, with a weak D call TRBD1 (5 bases). The germline V gene has CDR1 ENHRY and CDR2 SYGVKD. Trimming took 8 bases from V and 0 from J, leaving 14 bases between them. The CDR3 sequence is 15 residues long. The CDR3 region is CAIRGSPYSGNTIYF. The CDR3 DNA sequence: TGTGCCATCCGGGGGAGTCCTTACTCTGGAAACACCATATATTTT.

V is TRBV6-6 and J is TRBJ2-3, with TRBD2 matching 8 bases. This CDR3 spans 14 amino acids. The J segment lost 0 bases and the V segment lost 7 bases, leaving 3 bases of the junction unmatched. In germline, CDR1 is MNHNY, CDR2 SVGAGI (reference sequence). The CDR3 DNA is TGTGCCAGCACCCGACTAGCGAGCACAGATACGCAGTATTTT. Residues: CASTRLASTDTQYF.

The rearrangement joins TRBV10-3 to TRBJ1-4; no firm D call. Between the trimmed V and J ends, which lost 2 bases and 7 bases, there was a span of 8 bases. Germline V gene lookup returns CDR1 ENHRY and CDR2 SYGVKD. The CDR3 has 13 amino acids. The CDR3 DNA is TGTGCCATCAGTGAGGTTAACGGTGAAAAACTGTTTTTT. Its protein product is CAISEVNGEKLFF.

This clone was seen just once. The chain employs TRBV27 and TRBJ2-3; possibly TRBD2 for D (6 bases). In germline, CDR1 is MNHEY, CDR2 SMNVEV (reference sequence). V shed 3 bases and J shed 1 base, with 11 bases lying between them. This CDR3 comprises 15 residues. CDR3 region: CASSFGGEGTDTQYF. In DNA form, the CDR3 reads TGTGCCAGCAGTTTCGGAGGGGAAGGCACAGATACGCAGTATTTT.

The rearrangement joins TRBV4-1 to TRBJ2-7, with a possible D match to TRBD2 (7 bases). Germline V gene lookup returns CDR1 MGHRA and CDR2 YSYEKL. V gave up 4 bases and J gave up 3 bases, with 34 bases separating them. CDR3 length equals 21 residues. CDR3 sequence reads: CASSLSPPLGLGGGPFYEQYF. CDR3 DNA sequence: TGCGCCAGCAGCCTCTCTCCTCCCCTAGGCCTTGGGGGGGGGCCCTTCTACGAGCAGTACTTC.

The chain is built from TRBV9 and TRBJ1-2; a weak D match, TRBD1 (5 bases). V was trimmed by 0 bases and J by 8 bases, leaving 8 bases between them. The germline CDR1 and CDR2 sequences are SGDLS and YYNGEE. This CDR3 region has 12 residues. CDR3: CASSVGNRGYTF. The DNA of the CDR3 is TGTGCCAGCAGCGTAGGGAACAGGGGCTACACCTTC.

The chain employs TRBV11-2 and TRBJ2-1; weak D call: TRBD2 (5 bases). Between the trimmed V and J ends, which lost 4 bases and 8 bases, there was a span of 6 bases. Germline lookup yields CDR1 SGHAT and CDR2 FQNNGV. This CDR3 comprises 11 residues. The CDR3 is CASSSEDEQFF. Here the CDR3 DNA reads TGTGCCAGCAGCTCGGAGGATGAGCAGTTCTTC.